The 25 T cell receptor beta chains listed next were all sequenced from one sample in a study of radiotherapy plus CTLA-4 blockade in lung cancer. The data were produced by immunoSEQ multiplex PCR, yet TCRdb's version contains in-frame clones alone and is incomplete. The sample records tens of thousands of clones, around 85% being singletons. The sequencing used peripheral blood, collected from a patient treated with radiotherapy plus ipilimumab. The receptors come from a human donor with non-small cell lung cancer who had a partial response to radiotherapy plus ipilimumab.

A single count supports this clone. The chain carries TRBV5-8 and TRBJ2-7, with TRBD1 matching over 9 bases. Germline V lookup: CDR1 SGHTS, CDR2 YDEGEE. The CDR3 is 14 amino acids. The J segment lost 4 bases and the V segment lost 3 bases, leaving 5 bases of the junction unmatched. CDR3 in DNA: TGTGCCAGCAGCTCCTACGGACAGGGGTACGAGCAGTACGTC. Translating gives CASSSYGQGYEQYV.

V is TRBV27 and J is TRBJ1-2, with D uncertain. Germline CDR1 and CDR2: MNHEY and SMNVEV (reference sequence). CDR3 length: 12 amino acids. V was cut by 5 bases and J by 5 bases, with 9 bases left in between. CDR3: CASSLPGYGYTF. The CDR3 nucleotides read TGTGCCAGCAGTCTCCCGGGGTATGGCTACACCTTC.

The chain employs TRBV5-1 and TRBJ2-5, with D maybe TRBD1 (5 bases). The CDR3 covers 14 residues. Germline assignment: CDR1 SGHRS and CDR2 YFSETQ. Trimming shortened V by 1 base and J by 1 base, and 8 bases separated the two germline ends. In nucleotides, the CDR3 is TGCGCCAGCAGCTTGCAGGGTACCCAAGAGACCCAGTACTTC. It encodes CASSLQGTQETQYF.

The J gene is TRBJ2-1, the V gene TRBV28, with 8 bases matching TRBD2. Germline V gives CDR1 MDHEN, CDR2 SYDVKM. The V gene end was trimmed by 3 bases and the J gene end by 9 bases; junction bases not matched to a gene: 7. The CDR3 contains 14 residues. CDR3 in DNA: TGTGCCAGCAGTTTCCAGCGGGAGCGTAGTGAGCAGTTCTTC. Residues: CASSFQRERSEQFF.

This chain uses TRBV5-4 with TRBJ2-3; D may be TRBD2 (5 bases). V lost 1 base to trimming and J lost 5 bases, with 8 bases between them. Germline lookup yields CDR1 SGHNT and CDR2 YYREEE (reference sequence). The CDR3 length is 13 residues. The CDR3 coding sequence is TGTGCCAGCAGCTTGTCTCGGGGAGATACGCAGTATTTT. This translates into CASSLSRGDTQYF.

This clone was picked up one time. The chain carries TRBV12-5 and TRBJ2-1; 8 nucleotides match TRBD2. This CDR3 has 16 amino acids. Germline values: CDR1 LGHNT, CDR2 FRNRAP. J was trimmed by 7 bases and V by 2 bases; bases with no gene match: 10. As DNA, the CDR3 is TGTGCTAGTGGTTTGTCACGGGGGGGAGGGAGTAATGAGCAGTTCTTC. This translates into CASGLSRGGGSNEQFF.

Concerning this clone itself: The junction departs from the called germline gene at one end, perhaps through a read error. This chain links TRBV7-2 with TRBJ2-5, with 7 nucleotides matching TRBD1. Germline values: CDR1 SGHTA, CDR2 FQGNSA. CDR3 size: 15 residues. The CDR3: CASSAGRDSVETRYF. Written as DNA, the CDR3 is TGTGCCAGCAGCGCTGGCCGGGACAGTGTAGAGACCCGGTACTTC.

The chain carries TRBV5-6 and TRBJ2-7; 9 bases are a match to TRBD1. This CDR3 is built from 14 residues. Germline V lookup: CDR1 SGHDT, CDR2 YYEEEE. V gave up 4 bases and J gave up 6 bases; unmatched junction bases: 8. The CDR3 loop reads CASSPRRDRVEQYV. The CDR3, as DNA: TGTGCCAGCAGCCCCCGCCGGGACAGGGTCGAGCAGTACGTC.

The CDR3 protein is CASSVEFGGDEQFF. CDR3 coding DNA: TGTGCCAGCAGCGTAGAATTCGGAGGGGATGAGCAGTTCTTC. This chain connects TRBV9 to TRBJ2-1, with D possibly being TRBD2 (6 bases). CDR1 is SGDLS, CDR2 YYNGEE, per germline. CDR3 size: 14 residues. Between the trimmed V and J ends, which lost 0 bases and 8 bases, there was a span of 12 bases.

This sequence joins TRBV29-1 and TRBJ2-2; TRBD1 matches at 9 bases. V lost 6 bases to trimming and J lost 7 bases; unmatched junction nucleotides: 12. This CDR3 has 15 amino acids. Germline lookup yields CDR1 SQVTM and CDR2 ANQGSEA. CDR3 coding DNA: TGCAGCGTGGGTCCCGGGACAGGGAAGGGCGGGGAGCTGTTTTTT. This sequence encodes CSVGPGTGKGGELFF.

The chain combines TRBV7-8 with TRBJ1-3; 8 nucleotides agree with TRBD1. V dropped 5 bases and J dropped 4; count of bases not matched to a gene: 7. CDR3 length: 15 amino acids. Germline lookup yields CDR1 SGHVS and CDR2 FQNEAQ. The CDR3 loop reads CASSRDSGGGNTIYF. In nucleotides, the CDR3 is TGTGCCAGCAGCAGAGACTCAGGGGGCGGAAACACCATATATTTT. Complete variable domain (other parts from reference TRBV7-8 and TRBJ1-3): GAGVSQSPRYKVAKRGQDVALRCDPISGHVSLFWYQQALGQGPEFLTYFQNEAQLDKSGLPSDRFFAERPEGSVSTLKIQRTQQEDSAVYLCASSRDSGGGNTIYFGEGSWLTVV.

This chain uses TRBV5-1 with TRBJ1-2; 9 bases match TRBD1. With 4 bases clipped from V and 4 bases from J, the junction kept 8 bases outside the gene matches. Germline loops: CDR1 SGHRS, CDR2 YFSETQ. The CDR3 loop spans 15 amino acids. The CDR3 here is CASSPGTGSTYGYTF. The DNA for the CDR3 is TGCGCCAGCAGCCCCGGGACAGGGTCAACCTATGGCTACACCTTC.

J is TRBJ1-2 and V is TRBV28; D is undetermined. CDR3 length equals 12 residues. Germline-derived CDR1 and CDR2 are MDHEN and SYDVKM. V dropped 5 bases and J dropped 8 bases, with 12 bases sitting between them. The CDR3 DNA reads as TGTGCCAGCAGTCCCGACTCCTGGGGCTACACCTTC. Translated, it gives CASSPDSWGYTF.

The V and J genes are TRBV5-1 and TRBJ1-2; possible D gene TRBD1, 6 bases. The CDR3 covers 13 residues. Per the germline V gene, CDR1 is SGHRS and CDR2 is YFSETQ. V lost 7 bases to trimming and J lost 3 bases, with 13 bases between them. The DNA of the CDR3 is TGCGCCAGCCGTACAGGGCGAGACTATGGCTACACCTTC. This codes for CASRTGRDYGYTF.

The V and J genes are TRBV14 and TRBJ2-1; TRBD2 matches 8 bases. Germline CDR1 is SGHDN and CDR2 is FVKESK. V lost 5 bases and J lost 9; bases outside the gene matches: 6. The CDR3 is 13 residues long. CDR3 sequence: CASSSWTSSEQFF. The CDR3 coding sequence is TGTGCCAGCAGCTCCTGGACTAGCAGTGAGCAGTTCTTC.

The chain carries TRBV6-1 and TRBJ2-3; TRBD1 is a possible D gene (5 bases). Between the trimmed V and J ends, which lost 3 bases and 1 base, there was a span of 8 bases. The CDR3 is made up of 14 amino acids. The germline CDR1 and CDR2 sequences are MNHNS and SASEGT. The CDR3, as DNA: TGTGCCAGCAGTGAGCTAGGGGGCACAGATACGCAGTATTTT. It specifies CASSELGGTDTQYF.

This rearrangement joins TRBV7-2 to TRBJ2-1; the match to TRBD1 covers 9 bases. Germline CDR1 is SGHTA and CDR2 is FQGNSA. Germline trimming cut 3 bases from V and 8 bases from J; bases unmatched to any gene: 11. There are 16 residues in the CDR3. The CDR3, as DNA: TGTGCCAGCAGCTTCACCGGGACAGGGACACCGTATGAGCAGTTCTTC. It encodes CASSFTGTGTPYEQFF.

This clone was recorded once. The chain joins TRBV12-5 to TRBJ2-1; TRBD1 matches at 7 bases. Germline V gene lookup returns CDR1 LGHNT and CDR2 FRNRAP. The CDR3 runs 14 residues. The V gene end was trimmed by 6 bases and the J gene end by 5 bases; junction bases not matched to a gene: 7. CDR3 loop: CASGLGTDNNEQFF. The CDR3 DNA follows: TGTGCTAGTGGCCTGGGGACAGATAACAATGAGCAGTTCTTC.

The genes are TRBV28 and TRBJ2-7, with 10 positions matching TRBD1. The CDR3 sequence is 15 residues long. Germline CDR1 and CDR2: MDHEN and SYDVKM. Unmatched junction bases numbered 10, after V lost 4 bases and J lost 7 bases. DNA for the CDR3: TGTGCCAGCAGTTCGTCAGGACAGGGGGAAGTGGAGCAGTACGTC. Translating it yields CASSSSGQGEVEQYV.

The table lists this clone with a count of one. The chain couples TRBV27 to TRBJ1-5, with 7 nucleotides matching TRBD1. Germline V lookup: CDR1 MNHEY, CDR2 SMNVEV (reference sequence). This CDR3 has 18 amino acids. V lost 5 bases, J lost 2 bases, and 15 bases stayed unmatched. CDR3 coding DNA: TGTGCCAGCAGTACACTATGGGACAGCAGTCGAGGCAATCAGCCCCAGCATTTT. It translates to CASSTLWDSSRGNQPQHF.

Relative to its sample, this clone is medium-sized (0.01 to 0.1%). This chain uses TRBV6-1 with TRBJ1-1; D gene ambiguous. This CDR3 region has 12 residues. Germline CDR1 and CDR2: MNHNS and SASEGT. V shed 8 bases and J shed 4 bases, with 11 bases lying between them. The CDR3 here is CASLIGGTEAFF. CDR3 DNA sequence: TGTGCCAGCCTCATCGGAGGCACTGAAGCTTTCTTT.

The chain combines TRBV29-1 with TRBJ2-5, with D hard to call. With 3 bases removed from V and 0 bases from J, the gap between germline ends came to 5 bases. Germline assignment: CDR1 SQVTM and CDR2 ANQGSEA. The CDR3 has 12 amino acids. CDR3: CSVDGYQETQYF. The CDR3 DNA reads as TGCAGCGTTGACGGGTACCAAGAGACCCAGTACTTC.

This clone has a single count. The chain uses TRBV5-1 and TRBJ1-6; possibly TRBD1 for D (5 bases). CDR3 size: 16 residues. The V gene lost 3 bases and the J gene lost 7 bases, with 17 bases spanning the gap. The germline V gene encodes CDR1 SGHRS and CDR2 YFSETQ. The CDR3 here is CASSYSSVDTNSPLHF. In nucleotides, the CDR3 is TGCGCCAGCAGCTACTCATCTGTGGACACAAATTCACCCCTCCACTTT.

This chain joins TRBV6-6 and TRBJ1-2; TRBD1 aligns across 8 bases. Unmatched junction bases numbered 4, after V lost 5 bases and J lost 2 bases. Germline values: CDR1 MNHNY, CDR2 SVGAGI (reference sequence). This CDR3 region has 14 residues. The CDR3 is CASSGRDRNYGYTF. The CDR3 nucleotides are TGTGCCAGCAGTGGCCGGGACAGGAACTATGGCTACACCTTC.

The sample holds one count of this clone. V is TRBV10-3 and J is TRBJ2-5, with D perhaps matching TRBD2 (6 bases). Trimming removed 3 bases at V and 5 bases at J, with 13 bases between. CDR1 and CDR2 from the germline V gene are ENHRY and SYGVKD. The CDR3 is 14 amino acids. The CDR3: CAISDYGGSETQYF. CDR3 sequence (DNA): TGTGCCATCAGTGATTATGGAGGGAGCGAGACCCAGTACTTC.